These 30 T cell receptor beta chains were sequenced from one sample in a study of blood T cell repertoires in COVID-19 (dated by TCRdb to between 2020 and 2021). Libraries came from the immunoSEQ multiplex PCR assay. Here the immuneACCESS table is served through TCRdb, limited to in-frame sequences with V and J called. Missing clones are a known gap in these copies; in checked studies unresolved V genes cover under half, and the rest lacks a known reason. The sample includes tens of thousands of clones, with about 91% observed a single time. The ten largest clonotypes hold 1.5% to 2.5% of the sample. Input material: peripheral blood. The receptors stem from an elderly woman with active or convalescent COVID-19.

In this sample, this clone turned up a few times. The V call is TRBV7-9, the J call TRBJ1-1; D unresolved. Germline values: CDR1 SEHNR, CDR2 FQNEAQ (reference sequence). The CDR3 has 19 residues. Trimming shortened V by 1 base and J by 6 bases, and 27 bases separated the two germline ends. CDR3 coding DNA: TGTGCCAGCAGCTTAGTCAGTTTAGGAGTAGGGCAAGGGAGGGCTGAAGCTTTCTTT. Its translation is CASSLVSLGVGQGRAEAFF.

J is TRBJ1-2 and V is TRBV24-1; 9 bases are a match to TRBD1. With 3 bases clipped from V and 6 bases from J, the junction kept 7 bases outside the gene matches. CDR1 and CDR2 (germline): KGHDR, SFDVKD. The CDR3 consists of 15 residues. CDR3 sequence reads: CATSDPGQGWDGYTF. The DNA for the CDR3 is TGTGCCACCAGTGATCCAGGACAGGGGTGGGATGGCTACACCTTC.

The V gene is TRBV10-3, the J gene TRBJ2-7, with TRBD2 identical over 10 bases. This CDR3 spans 15 amino acids. Germline assignment: CDR1 ENHRY and CDR2 SYGVKD. The ends lost 5 bases at V and 0 bases at J; junction bases unmatched: 4. CDR3 DNA: TGTGCCATCAGTCATCCTAGCGGGGGCTCCTACGAGCAGTACTTC. The encoded protein is CAISHPSGGSYEQYF.

CDR3 amino acids: CASSRGSGYGYTF. The CDR3 DNA follows: TGCGCCAGCAGCAGGGGTAGTGGCTATGGCTACACCTTC. The chain couples TRBV4-3 to TRBJ1-2; possibly TRBD1 for D (5 bases). Germline V lookup: CDR1 LGHNA, CDR2 YSLEER. The CDR3 has 13 residues. With 5 bases removed from V and 4 bases from J, the gap between germline ends came to 11 bases.

The CDR3 sequence is CASSITGGRGVGNTIYF. CDR3 nucleotides: TGTGCCAGTAGTATAACGGGGGGCAGGGGAGTTGGAAACACCATATATTTT. The chain combines TRBV19 with TRBJ1-3; D possibly corresponds to TRBD1 (6 bases). CDR3 length equals 17 residues. Germline V gives CDR1 LNHDA, CDR2 SQIVND (reference sequence). With 2 bases removed from V and 3 bases from J, the gap between germline ends came to 17 bases.

V gene TRBV29-1 combines with J gene TRBJ2-2; possible D gene TRBD2, 6 bases. V lost 2 bases, J lost 5 bases, and 12 bases lay in between. Germline V gene sequence: CDR1 SQVTM, CDR2 ANQGSEA. There are 14 residues in the CDR3. The CDR3 spells CSVESAGRTGELFF. CDR3 DNA sequence: TGCAGCGTTGAATCTGCGGGGCGGACCGGGGAGCTGTTTTTT.

The genes are TRBV6-4 and TRBJ2-2; TRBD2 is a possible D gene (5 bases). This CDR3 spans 16 amino acids. The germline V gene has CDR1 MRHNA and CDR2 SNTAGT. V lost 5 bases, J lost 0 bases, and 13 bases lay in between. The CDR3 sequence is CASSFSSGTNTGELFF. In DNA, the CDR3 is TGTGCCAGCAGTTTTTCAAGCGGAACGAACACCGGGGAGCTGTTTTTT.

The V call is TRBV7-9, the J call TRBJ2-3, with D possibly being TRBD2 (5 bases). Trimming removed 1 base at V and 4 bases at J, with 18 bases between. This CDR3 region has 17 residues. Germline assignment: CDR1 SEHNR and CDR2 FQNEAQ (reference sequence). The CDR3, as DNA: TGTGCCAGCAGCTTAGTTTGGGCTAGCATACATGCAGATACGCAGTATTTT. Protein: CASSLVWASIHADTQYF.

This rearrangement joins TRBV19 to TRBJ1-2; TRBD1 agrees at 7 bases. The germline V gene encodes CDR1 LNHDA and CDR2 SQIVND (reference sequence). V dropped 5 bases and J dropped 5; count of bases not matched to a gene: 14. This CDR3 is 16 amino acids long. The CDR3 protein is CASSFEGTEILYGYTF. CDR3 sequence (DNA): TGTGCCAGTAGTTTCGAGGGGACAGAGATTTTATATGGCTACACCTTC.

The chain has TRBV27 and TRBJ1-1, with TRBD1 matching over 11 bases. The germline gives CDR1 MNHEY, CDR2 SMNVEV (reference sequence). The CDR3 runs 16 residues. The V gene end was trimmed by 7 bases and the J gene end by 1 base; junction bases not matched to a gene: 8. The CDR3 DNA is TGTGCCAGCACCGGGACAGGGGGTTTTAAGAACACTGAAGCTTTCTTT. This translates into CASTGTGGFKNTEAFF.

About this clone: The sample carries other DNA sequences with the same CDR3. CDR3 amino acids: CASSPRSDTQYF. CDR3 bases: TGTGCCAGCAGCCCCAGGTCCGATACGCAGTATTTT. The rearrangement uses TRBV5-8 and TRBJ2-3; D is ambiguous. This CDR3 spans 12 amino acids. Trimming cost V 4 bases and J 6 bases, with 9 bases left between them. Germline V lookup: CDR1 SGHTS, CDR2 YDEGEE.

The chain employs TRBV7-2 and TRBJ2-1; 7 positions match TRBD2. The J segment lost 8 bases and the V segment lost 1 base, leaving 5 bases of the junction unmatched. CDR1 is SGHTA, CDR2 FQGNSA, per germline. The CDR3 is made up of 14 amino acids. The CDR3 DNA follows: TGTGCCAGCAGCTTAGGGGCGGGAGCACATGAGCAGTTCTTC. Translation: CASSLGAGAHEQFF.

V usage is TRBV11-2 and J usage is TRBJ2-2, with 11 bases matching TRBD1. After removal of 3 bases from V and 6 bases from J, the junction contained 6 bases not matched to a gene. The CDR3 length is 16 residues. Germline loops: CDR1 SGHAT, CDR2 FQNNGV. CDR3 sequence: CASSFLGDRGAGELFF. The CDR3 DNA reads TGTGCCAGCAGCTTCCTGGGGGACAGGGGGGCCGGGGAGCTGTTTTTT.

The chain couples TRBV6-2 or TRBV6-3 to TRBJ1-1, with 11 positions matching TRBD1. Per germline, CDR1 MNHEY and CDR2 SVGEGT. The CDR3 runs 13 residues. With 5 bases clipped from V and 11 bases from J, the junction kept 7 bases outside the gene matches. CDR3 nucleotides: TGTGCCAGCAGTCGGGACAGGGGGTTCATGGCTTTCTTT. Its translation: CASSRDRGFMAFF.

The chain couples TRBV9 to TRBJ2-3; tentatively, D is TRBD2 (5 bases). Between the trimmed V and J ends, which lost 1 base and 5 bases, there was a span of 11 bases. Germline-derived CDR1 and CDR2 are SGDLS and YYNGEE. The CDR3 is 14 residues long. CDR3 residues: CASSVNLARDTQYF. CDR3 in DNA: TGTGCCAGCAGCGTAAACCTAGCAAGAGATACGCAGTATTTT.

The chain employs TRBV6-1 and TRBJ2-2, with D uncertain. Per germline, CDR1 MNHNS and CDR2 SASEGT. There are 14 residues in the CDR3. V lost 8 bases and J lost 3, with 13 bases in between. Written as DNA, the CDR3 is TGTGCCAGCTGCCCACTTTTGGACACCGGGGAGCTGTTTTTT. This translates into CASCPLLDTGELFF.

This sequence joins TRBV9 and TRBJ2-4, with 11 bases aligning to TRBD2. The germline CDR1 and CDR2 sequences are SGDLS and YYNGEE. The length of the CDR3 is 16 residues. Trimming at V came to 3 bases and at J to 7 bases, leaving 9 bases not matched to a gene. The CDR3: CASSGSSGGVKNIQYF. The CDR3 DNA sequence: TGTGCCAGCAGCGGAAGTAGCGGGGGGGTGAAGAACATTCAGTACTTC.

The chain combines TRBV27 with TRBJ2-1; 9 positions match TRBD1. In germline, CDR1 is MNHEY, CDR2 SMNVEV (reference sequence). The CDR3 loop spans 15 amino acids. V shed 4 bases and J 5 bases; nucleotides not matched to a gene: 6. CDR3 sequence reads: CASSWDRATNNEQFF. The CDR3 coding sequence is TGTGCCAGCAGTTGGGACAGGGCCACTAACAATGAGCAGTTCTTC.

J is TRBJ1-3 and V is TRBV3-1 (or the pseudogene TRBV3-2), with 8 bases identical to TRBD1. CDR3 length: 15 amino acids. Germline CDR1 LGHDT, CDR2 YNNKEL (reference sequence). The junction had 2 bases not matched to a gene; V was cut back by 3 bases and J by 1 base. The CDR3 DNA is TGTGCCAGCAGCCATAGGACAGGGTCTGGAAACACCATATATTTT. It is translated as CASSHRTGSGNTIYF.

V gene TRBV6-5 combines with J gene TRBJ1-5; 7 bases agree with TRBD1. CDR3 length: 14 amino acids. Germline V gene data show CDR1 as MNHEY and CDR2 as SVGAGI. Germline trimming cut 6 bases from V and 6 bases from J; bases unmatched to any gene: 8. In DNA, the CDR3 is TGTGCCAGCAGCGACAGGGTGGGGGTTCAGCCCCAGCATTTT. It codes for CASSDRVGVQPQHF.

Worth noting for this clone: Other nucleotide sequences in the sample specify the same CDR3. The genes are TRBV19 and TRBJ1-3; D is possibly TRBD1 (5 bases). Trimming cost V 3 bases and J 1 base, with 10 bases left between them. This CDR3 has 15 residues. The germline V gene has CDR1 LNHDA and CDR2 SQIVND (reference sequence). The CDR3 here is CASSIAGNSGNTIYF. DNA for the CDR3: TGTGCCAGTAGTATCGCAGGGAATTCTGGAAACACCATATATTTT.

For the CDR3, the DNA is TGTGCCAGCAGCTTCGGTTTGTCCAGGGACTATGGCTACACCTTC. It specifies CASSFGLSRDYGYTF. The V and J genes are TRBV5-6 and TRBJ1-2, with TRBD1 as a possible D gene (5 bases). The germline CDR1 and CDR2 sequences are SGHDT and YYEEEE. Trimming left V 2 bases short and J 3 bases short, with 14 bases between. This CDR3 has 15 residues.

J is TRBJ2-3 and V is TRBV11-3, with D maybe TRBD2 (5 bases). Germline V gives CDR1 SGHNT, CDR2 YENEEA. The CDR3 length is 16 residues. V gave up 5 bases and J gave up 0 bases, with 15 bases separating them. This chain's CDR3 is CASSLARSGSTDTQYF. The CDR3 region has the DNA TGTGCCAGCAGCCTAGCACGGAGCGGAAGCACAGATACGCAGTATTTT.

This clone was counted a single time. The chain uses TRBV9 and TRBJ1-3; no clear D gene. The CDR3 is 15 residues long. Germline lookup yields CDR1 SGDLS and CDR2 YYNGEE. V was shortened by 0 bases and J by 4 bases, with 11 bases between the two germline ends. The CDR3 sequence is CASSVEGGLGNTIYF. CDR3 sequence (DNA): TGTGCCAGCAGCGTAGAAGGAGGGCTCGGAAACACCATATATTTT. Full variable domain (rest looked up from reference TRBV9 and TRBJ1-3): DSGVTQTPKHLITATGQRVTLRCSPRSGDLSVYWYQQSLDQGLQFLIQYYNGEERAKGNILERFSAQQFPDLHSELNLSSLELGDSALYFCASSVEGGLGNTIYFGEGSWLTVV.

The chain combines TRBV7-2 with TRBJ2-1; TRBD1 agrees at 11 bases. The CDR3 sequence is 14 residues long. After removal of 3 bases from V and 7 bases from J, the junction contained 2 bases not matched to a gene. Germline V gene sequence: CDR1 SGHTA, CDR2 FQGNSA. The CDR3, as DNA: TGTGCCAGCAGCTTGGACAGGGGGCAAAATGAGCAGTTCTTC. This codes for CASSLDRGQNEQFF.

This rearrangement joins TRBV10-3 to TRBJ2-2, with 7 bases fitting TRBD2. This CDR3 has 13 residues. The V gene end was trimmed by 11 bases and the J gene end by 6 bases; junction bases not matched to a gene: 9. The germline V gene encodes CDR1 ENHRY and CDR2 SYGVKD. The CDR3 region has the DNA TGTGCCTCGCGGGGAGGGATAGCCGGGGAGCTGTTTTTT. Translating gives CASRGGIAGELFF.

The chain combines TRBV9 with TRBJ2-1; 9 bases are a match to TRBD2. Per the germline V gene, CDR1 is SGDLS and CDR2 is YYNGEE. The CDR3 spans 16 residues. With 1 base clipped from V and 7 bases from J, the junction kept 9 bases outside the gene matches. The CDR3 loop is CASSVYGGRALNEQFF. In DNA, the CDR3 is TGTGCCAGCAGCGTATATGGCGGGAGGGCTCTAAATGAGCAGTTCTTC.

The chain carries TRBV2 and TRBJ1-2, with D uncertain. The CDR3 contains 14 residues. Trimming pared 1 base from V and 4 bases from J, leaving 10 bases between. Germline V gene lookup returns CDR1 SNHLY and CDR2 FYNNEI. CDR3 nucleotides: TGTGCCAGCAGTGAAGGTTCCAGTCTCTATGGCTACACCTTC. Encoded protein: CASSEGSSLYGYTF.

The rearrangement links TRBV18 to TRBJ2-7; TRBD2 matches at 10 bases. Trimming took 5 bases from V and 9 from J; bases not matched to a gene: 10. Germline values: CDR1 KGHSH, CDR2 LQKENI. CDR3 length: 14 residues. The CDR3 protein is CASSSGGLAIGQYF. DNA of the CDR3: TGTGCCAGCTCATCGGGGGGACTAGCGATTGGGCAGTACTTC.

The chain couples TRBV19 to TRBJ1-4, with a tentative D call TRBD1 (6 bases). The CDR3 is 16 residues long. V lost 3 bases and J 7 bases, leaving 18 bases between the germline ends. From germline, CDR1 is LNHDA and CDR2 SQIVND (reference sequence). CDR3 residues: CASSMGTPISGEKLFF. CDR3 nucleotide sequence: TGTGCCAGTAGTATGGGGACACCTATTTCGGGTGAAAAACTGTTTTTT.